The text below deals with one TCR beta chain. The data stem from a study of long-term antiretroviral therapy in people with HIV. This was the immunoSEQ v3.0 assay at survey level. Libraries were prepared by immunoSEQ multiplex PCR; TCRdb keeps only in-frame clonotypes and omits some of them. The table lists about 27,000 clones, approximately 78% of them singletons. HIV-positive participants all received treatment in the United States. The CDR3 covers 16 residues. CDR1 is MNHNY, CDR2 SVGAGI, per germline (reference sequence). The trim removed 6 bases at V and 4 bases at J, leaving 12 bases unmatched. V and J are TRBV6-6 and TRBJ1-5; 7 bases map to TRBD1. The sequenced sample was unsorted PBMCs, obtained 2.9 years after starting antiretroviral therapy. This clonotype originated in a man aged 50 to 60 with HIV. CDR3 nucleotides: TGTGCCAGCAGGGGGACTCGAGACAGGGCTAATCAGCCCCAGCATTTT. Translating it yields CASRGTRDRANQPQHF.